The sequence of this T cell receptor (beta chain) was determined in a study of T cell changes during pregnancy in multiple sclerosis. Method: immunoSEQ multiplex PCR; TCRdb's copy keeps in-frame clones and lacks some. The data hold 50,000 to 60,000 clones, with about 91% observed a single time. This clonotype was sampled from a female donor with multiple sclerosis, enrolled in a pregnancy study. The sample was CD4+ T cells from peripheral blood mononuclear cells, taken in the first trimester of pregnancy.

The CDR3 region is CASSPRPLSYNEQFF. CDR3 in DNA: TGTGCCAGCAGCCCCAGGCCCCTCTCCTACAATGAGCAGTTCTTC. The chain carries TRBV6-5 and TRBJ2-1; no definite D call. CDR3 length equals 15 residues. Trimming took 6 bases from V and 0 from J, leaving 12 bases between them. Germline V gene sequence: CDR1 MNHEY, CDR2 SVGAGI.